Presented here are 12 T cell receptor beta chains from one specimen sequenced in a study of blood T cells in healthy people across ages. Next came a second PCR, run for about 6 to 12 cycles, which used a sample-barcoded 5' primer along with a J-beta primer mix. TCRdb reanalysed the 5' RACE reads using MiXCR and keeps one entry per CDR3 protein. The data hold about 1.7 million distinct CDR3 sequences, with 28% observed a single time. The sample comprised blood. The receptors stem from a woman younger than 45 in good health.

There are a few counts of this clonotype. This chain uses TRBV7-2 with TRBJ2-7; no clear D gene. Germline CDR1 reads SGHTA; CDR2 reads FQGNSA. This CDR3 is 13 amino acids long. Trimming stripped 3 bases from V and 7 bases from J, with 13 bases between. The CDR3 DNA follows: TGTGCCAGCAGCTTCCCGGGTACGGGTGAGCAGTACTTC. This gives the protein CASSFPGTGEQYF.

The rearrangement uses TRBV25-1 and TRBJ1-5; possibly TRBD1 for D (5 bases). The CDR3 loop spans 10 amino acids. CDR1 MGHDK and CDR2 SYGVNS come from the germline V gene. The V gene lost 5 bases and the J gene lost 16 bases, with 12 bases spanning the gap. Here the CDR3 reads CASSLVRAHF. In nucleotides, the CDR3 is TGTGCCAGCAGTCTCGTCAGGGCCCATTTT.

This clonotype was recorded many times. The CDR3 region is CASSLERENDTQYF. CDR3 in DNA: TGTGCCAGCAGCTTGGAGCGGGAGAATGATACGCAGTATTTT. The chain carries TRBV5-5 and TRBJ2-3, with 8 bases identical to TRBD2. V gave up 0 bases and J gave up 6 bases; unmatched junction bases: 3. The CDR3 is made up of 14 amino acids. Germline CDR1 is SGHKS and CDR2 is YYEKEE (reference sequence).

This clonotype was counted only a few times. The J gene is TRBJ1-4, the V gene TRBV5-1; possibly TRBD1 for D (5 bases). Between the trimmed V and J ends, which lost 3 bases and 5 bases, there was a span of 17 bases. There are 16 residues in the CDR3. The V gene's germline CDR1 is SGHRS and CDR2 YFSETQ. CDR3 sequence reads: CASSSRRQGTNEKLFF. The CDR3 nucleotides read TGCGCCAGCAGCTCCCGACGCCAAGGGACCAATGAAAAACTGTTTTTT.

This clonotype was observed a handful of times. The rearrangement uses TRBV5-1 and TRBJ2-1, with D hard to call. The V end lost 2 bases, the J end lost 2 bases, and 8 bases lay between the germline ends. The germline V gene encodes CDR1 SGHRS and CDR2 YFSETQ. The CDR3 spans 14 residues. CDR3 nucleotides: TGCGCCAGCAGCTTAGACGCCACCTACAATGAGCAGTTCTTC. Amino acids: CASSLDATYNEQFF.

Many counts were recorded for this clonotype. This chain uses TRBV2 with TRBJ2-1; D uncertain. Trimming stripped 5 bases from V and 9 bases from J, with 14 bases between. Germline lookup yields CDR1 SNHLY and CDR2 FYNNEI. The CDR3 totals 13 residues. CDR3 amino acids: CASSTVPAGEQFF. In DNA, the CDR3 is TGTGCCAGCAGTACCGTCCCGGCCGGTGAGCAGTTCTTC.

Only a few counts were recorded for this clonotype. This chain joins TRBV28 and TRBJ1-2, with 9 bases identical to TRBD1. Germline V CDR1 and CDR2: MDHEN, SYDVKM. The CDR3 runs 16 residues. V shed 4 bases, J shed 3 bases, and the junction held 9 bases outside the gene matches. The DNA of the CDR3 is TGTGCCAGCAGTTCGCTTACAGGGGGCGCTGACTATGGCTACACCTTC. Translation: CASSSLTGGADYGYTF.

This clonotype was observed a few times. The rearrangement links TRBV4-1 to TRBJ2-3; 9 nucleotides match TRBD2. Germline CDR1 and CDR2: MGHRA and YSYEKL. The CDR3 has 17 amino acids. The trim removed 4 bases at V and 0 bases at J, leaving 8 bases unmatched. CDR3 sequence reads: CASSPREAGGSTDTQYF. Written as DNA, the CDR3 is TGCGCCAGCAGCCCCCGGGAAGCGGGAGGTAGCACAGATACGCAGTATTTT.

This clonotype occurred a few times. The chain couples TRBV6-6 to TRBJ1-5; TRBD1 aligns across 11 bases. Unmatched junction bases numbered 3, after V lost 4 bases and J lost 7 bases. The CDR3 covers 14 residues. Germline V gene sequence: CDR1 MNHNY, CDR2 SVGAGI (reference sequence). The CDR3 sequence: CASSFGTGGQPQHF. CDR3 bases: TGTGCCAGCAGTTTCGGGACAGGGGGGCAGCCCCAGCATTTT.

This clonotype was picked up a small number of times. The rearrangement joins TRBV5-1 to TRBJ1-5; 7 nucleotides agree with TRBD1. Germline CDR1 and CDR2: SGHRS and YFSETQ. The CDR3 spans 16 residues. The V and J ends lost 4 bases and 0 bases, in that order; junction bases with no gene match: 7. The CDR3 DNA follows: TGCGCCAGCAGCCCTGGGACAGATTATAGCAATCAGCCCCAGCATTTT. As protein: CASSPGTDYSNQPQHF.

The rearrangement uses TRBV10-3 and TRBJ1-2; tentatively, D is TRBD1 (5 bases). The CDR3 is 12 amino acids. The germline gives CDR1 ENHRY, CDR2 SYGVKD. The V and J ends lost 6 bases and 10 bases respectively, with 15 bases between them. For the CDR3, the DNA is TGTGCCATCAGGCCTCCGGGGCTTGACTACACCTTC. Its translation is CAIRPPGLDYTF.

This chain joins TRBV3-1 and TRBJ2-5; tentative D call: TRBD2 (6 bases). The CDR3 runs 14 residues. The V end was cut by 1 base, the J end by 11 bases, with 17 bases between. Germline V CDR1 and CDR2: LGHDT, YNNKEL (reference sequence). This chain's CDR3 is CASSQGSSGYEQYF. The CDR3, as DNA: TGTGCCAGCAGCCAAGGGAGCAGCGGGTATGAGCAGTACTTC.